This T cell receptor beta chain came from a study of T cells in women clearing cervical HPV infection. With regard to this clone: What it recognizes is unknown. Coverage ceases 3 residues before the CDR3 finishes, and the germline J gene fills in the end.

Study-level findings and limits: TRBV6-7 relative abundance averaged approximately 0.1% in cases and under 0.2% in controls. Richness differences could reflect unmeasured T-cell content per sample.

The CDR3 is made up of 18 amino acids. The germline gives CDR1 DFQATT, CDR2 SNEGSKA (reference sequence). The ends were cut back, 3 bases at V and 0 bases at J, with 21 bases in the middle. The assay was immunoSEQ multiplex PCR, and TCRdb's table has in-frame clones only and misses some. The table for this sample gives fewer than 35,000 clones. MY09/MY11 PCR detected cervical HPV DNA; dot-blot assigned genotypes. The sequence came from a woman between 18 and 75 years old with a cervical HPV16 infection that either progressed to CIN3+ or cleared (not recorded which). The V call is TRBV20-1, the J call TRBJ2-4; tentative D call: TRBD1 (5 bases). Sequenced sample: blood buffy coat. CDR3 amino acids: CSARPLQESPLAKNIQYF. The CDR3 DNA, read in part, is TGCAGTGCTAGGCCACTACAGGAGTCACCTTTAGCCAAAAACATT.